Listed here is a single T cell receptor beta chain. The data were obtained in a study of blood T cell repertoires in COVID-19. Overall study context: Both acute and convalescent COVID-19 samples were obtained from the United States, Italy and Spain.

Those enrolled, adults aged roughly 18 to 95 years, came from about two dozen US areas. Cohort placement rested on clinical history that participants reported themselves. Methods used by the authors: By means of reference gene primer amplification, nucleated cell counts were estimated. Sequencing used immunoSEQ multiplex PCR; TCRdb keeps in-frame clones, though not all of them. V and J calls and clone size are as listed in that table; D and trimming were resolved from the DNA. Of 140,000 to 150,000 clones listed, roughly 89% are singletons. CDR1 is SGHVS and CDR2 is FQNEAQ in the germline V gene. The CDR3 runs to 13 residues. V lost 2 bases and J lost 3, with 8 bases in between.

The sequence was collected from a man in his fifties or sixties who had recovered from COVID-19. The chain is built from TRBV7-8 and TRBJ2-7; D gene unclear. The sample taken for sequencing was PBMCs or T cells enriched from blood (not recorded which). The CDR3 protein is CASSLRSGYEQYF. The CDR3 region has the DNA TGTGCCAGCAGCTTAAGATCAGGCTACGAGCAGTACTTC.